This T cell receptor (beta chain) was recorded in a study of graft-versus-host responses after intestinal transplantation. Study context: The study gave all recipients anti-thymocyte globulin induction, then tacrolimus and steroids for about 3 years.

Cell sorting after the reaction yielded proliferating CFSE-low CD3+CD4+ and CD3+CD8+ responders. Only in-frame clones appear in the TCRdb table, and some are missing; sequencing was by immunoSEQ multiplex PCR. This table has around 25,000 clones, around 40% appearing once. The CDR3 loop spans 14 amino acids. The specimen comprised alloreactive CD4+ T cells from a mixed lymphocyte reaction culture, sampled before intestinal transplant. Subset described: CFSE-low proliferating T cells sorted from roughly six-day pre-transplant mixed lymphocyte reaction (GvH or HvG direction). The genes are TRBV21-1 and TRBJ1-1; the DNA was not used to check the table's D call, TRBD1. TRBV21-1 is a documented pseudogene. This TCR was recovered from a human patient who received an intestinal transplant. The DNA of the CDR3 is TGTGCCAGCAGCAATGGGACAGGGTCCACTGAAGCTTTCTTT. Its translation: CASSNGTGSTEAFF.